Sequencing of this T cell receptor (beta chain) was carried out in a study of blood T cells in healthy people across ages. This clonotype was found a few times. This may arise from a read error, as a much more abundant clone is one base away. Primers used in a second PCR of roughly 7 to 12 cycles were a sample-barcoded 5' primer and a J-beta primer mix. TCRdb used MiXCR to reprocess the 5' RACE reads, holding one entry per CDR3 protein. The table includes some 790,000 distinct CDR3 sequences, under 35% detected once. The germline CDR1 and CDR2 sequences are LNHNV and YYDKDF (reference sequence). Trimming took 4 bases from V and 7 from J, leaving 17 bases between them. This CDR3 region has 14 residues.

Source material: blood. This sequence joins TRBV15 and TRBJ2-7, with D possibly matching TRBD1 (6 bases). This clonotype was obtained from an elderly woman in good health. The CDR3 region is CATSTGRTASEQYF. The CDR3 DNA reads as TGTGCCACCAGCACTGGCAGGACAGCCAGTGAGCAGTACTTC.